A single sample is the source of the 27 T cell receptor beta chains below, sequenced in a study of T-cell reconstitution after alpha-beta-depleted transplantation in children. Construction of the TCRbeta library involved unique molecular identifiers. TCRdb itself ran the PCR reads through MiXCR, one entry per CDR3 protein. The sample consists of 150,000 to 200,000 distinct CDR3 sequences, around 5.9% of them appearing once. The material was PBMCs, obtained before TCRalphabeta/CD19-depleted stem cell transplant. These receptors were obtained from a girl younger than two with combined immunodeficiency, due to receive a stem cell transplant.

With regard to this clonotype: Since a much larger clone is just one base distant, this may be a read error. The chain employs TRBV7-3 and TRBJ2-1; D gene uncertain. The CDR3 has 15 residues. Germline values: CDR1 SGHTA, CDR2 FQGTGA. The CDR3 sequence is CASSDTAYLYNVQFF. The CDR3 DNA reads TGTGCCAGCAGCGATACCGCCTACTTATACAATGTGCAGTTCTTC.

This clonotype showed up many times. CDR3 sequence (DNA): TGTGCCAGCAGCTACCGGACTAGCGGCACAGATACGCAGTATTTT. Translated: CASSYRTSGTDTQYF. The chain combines TRBV11-2 with TRBJ2-3; TRBD2 agrees at 9 bases. The germline gives CDR1 SGHAT, CDR2 FQNNGV. The CDR3 covers 15 residues. The ends lost 4 bases at V and 1 base at J; junction bases unmatched: 3.

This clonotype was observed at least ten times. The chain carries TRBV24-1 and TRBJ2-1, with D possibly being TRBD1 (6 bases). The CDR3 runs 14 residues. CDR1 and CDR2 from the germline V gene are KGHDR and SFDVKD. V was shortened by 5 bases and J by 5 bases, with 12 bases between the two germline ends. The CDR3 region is CATSAGTWDNEQFF. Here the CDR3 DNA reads TGTGCCACCAGTGCAGGGACATGGGACAATGAGCAGTTCTTC.

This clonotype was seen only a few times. CDR3 nucleotide sequence: TGTGCCAGCAACAGTGGCGGGAGCGGGAGTGAGCAGTTCTTC. Amino acids: CASNSGGSGSEQFF. V usage is TRBV7-3 and J usage is TRBJ2-1; 8 bases match TRBD2. Germline V gene sequence: CDR1 SGHTA, CDR2 FQGTGA. Trimming removed 7 bases from V and 9 bases from J; junction bases left unmatched: 11. This CDR3 spans 14 amino acids. Variable domain in full (rest from reference TRBV7-3 and TRBJ2-1): GAGVSQTPSNKVTEKGKYVELRCDPISGHTALYWYRQSLGQGPEFLIYFQGTGAADDSGLPNDRFFAVRPEGSVSTLKIQRTERGDSAVYLCASNSGGSGSEQFFGPGTRLTVL.

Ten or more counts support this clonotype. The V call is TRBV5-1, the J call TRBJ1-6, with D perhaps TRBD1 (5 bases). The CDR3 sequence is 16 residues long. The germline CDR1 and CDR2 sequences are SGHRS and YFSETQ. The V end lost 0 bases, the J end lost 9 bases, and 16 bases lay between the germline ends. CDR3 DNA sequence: TGCGCCAGCAGCTTGGCCGGTCCCGAAAGGGGTTCACCCCTCCACTTT. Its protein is CASSLAGPERGSPLHF. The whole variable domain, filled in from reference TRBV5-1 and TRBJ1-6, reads KAGVTQTPRYLIKTRGQQVTLSCSPISGHRSVSWYQQTPGQGLQFLFEYFSETQRNKGNFPGRFSGRQFSNSRSEMNVSTLELGDSALYLCASSLAGPERGSPLHFGNGTRLTVT.

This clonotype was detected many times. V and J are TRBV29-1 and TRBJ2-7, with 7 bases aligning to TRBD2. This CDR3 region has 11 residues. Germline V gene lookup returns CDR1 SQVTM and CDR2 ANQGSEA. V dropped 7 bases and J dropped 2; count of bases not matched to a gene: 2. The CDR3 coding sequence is TGCAGCGGGGGAGGGGCCTACGAGCAGTACTTC. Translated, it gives CSGGGAYEQYF.

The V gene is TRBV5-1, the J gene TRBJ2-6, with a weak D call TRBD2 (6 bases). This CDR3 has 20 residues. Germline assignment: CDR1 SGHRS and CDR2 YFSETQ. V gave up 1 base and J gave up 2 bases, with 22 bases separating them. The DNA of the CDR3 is TGCGCCAGCAGCTTGTTGGGCGTCGGGGGTTACCCTGCTGGGGCCAACGTCCTGACTTTC. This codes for CASSLLGVGGYPAGANVLTF.

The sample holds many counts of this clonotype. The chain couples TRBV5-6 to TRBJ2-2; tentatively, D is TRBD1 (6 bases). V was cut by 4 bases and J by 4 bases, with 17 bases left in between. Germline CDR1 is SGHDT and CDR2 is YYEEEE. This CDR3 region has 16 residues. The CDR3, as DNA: TGTGCCAGCAGCCGAGGCAGGGGTGCGGGCACCGGGGAGCTGTTTTTT. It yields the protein CASSRGRGAGTGELFF.

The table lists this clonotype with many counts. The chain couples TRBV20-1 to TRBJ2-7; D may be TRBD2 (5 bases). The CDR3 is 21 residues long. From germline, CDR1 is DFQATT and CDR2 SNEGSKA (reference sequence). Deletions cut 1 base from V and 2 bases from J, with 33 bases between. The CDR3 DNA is TGCAGTGCTAGAGTAATCCCCCGGGAAGCTAGCTATCTTATTCAGCCCTACGAGCAGTACTTC. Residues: CSARVIPREASYLIQPYEQYF.

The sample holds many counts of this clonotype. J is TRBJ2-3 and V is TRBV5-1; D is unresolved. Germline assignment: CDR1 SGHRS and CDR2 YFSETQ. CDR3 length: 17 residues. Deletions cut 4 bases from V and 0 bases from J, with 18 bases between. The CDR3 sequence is CASSRISTASSTDTQYF. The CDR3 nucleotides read TGCGCCAGCAGCCGAATTAGCACAGCTTCTAGCACAGATACGCAGTATTTT. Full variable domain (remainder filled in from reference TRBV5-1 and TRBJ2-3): KAGVTQTPRYLIKTRGQQVTLSCSPISGHRSVSWYQQTPGQGLQFLFEYFSETQRNKGNFPGRFSGRQFSNSRSEMNVSTLELGDSALYLCASSRISTASSTDTQYFGPGTRLTVL.

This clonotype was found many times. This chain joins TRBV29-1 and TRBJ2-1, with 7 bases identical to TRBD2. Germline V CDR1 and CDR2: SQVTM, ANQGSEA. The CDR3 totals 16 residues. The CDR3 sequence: CSAPSTRDYFDNEQFF. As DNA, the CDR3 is TGCTCCGCGCCCTCGACTAGGGACTATTTCGACAATGAGCAGTTCTTC.

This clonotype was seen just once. The CDR3 protein is CSAIRVGNEQFF. DNA for the CDR3: TGCAGTGCAATTCGGGTAGGGAATGAGCAGTTCTTC. The gene calls are TRBV20-1 and TRBJ2-1; D is undetermined. The V end lost 6 bases, the J end lost 7 bases, and 13 bases lay between the germline ends. The CDR3 has 12 amino acids. Germline-derived CDR1 and CDR2 are DFQATT and SNEGSKA (reference sequence).

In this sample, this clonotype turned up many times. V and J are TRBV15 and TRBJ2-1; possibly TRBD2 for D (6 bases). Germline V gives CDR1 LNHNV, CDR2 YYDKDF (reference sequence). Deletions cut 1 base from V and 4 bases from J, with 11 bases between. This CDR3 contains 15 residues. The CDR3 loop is CATSRVTSRYNEQFF. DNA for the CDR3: TGTGCCACCAGCAGAGTTACTAGCAGATACAATGAGCAGTTCTTC.

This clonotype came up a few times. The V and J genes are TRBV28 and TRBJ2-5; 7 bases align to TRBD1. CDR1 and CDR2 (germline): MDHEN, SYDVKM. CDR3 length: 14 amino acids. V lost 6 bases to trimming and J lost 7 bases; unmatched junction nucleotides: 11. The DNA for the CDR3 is TGTGCCAGCAGCGGGGACAGCACCCGGGGGACCCAGTACTTC. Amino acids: CASSGDSTRGTQYF. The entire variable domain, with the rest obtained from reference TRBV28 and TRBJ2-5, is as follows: DVKVTQSSRYLVKRTGEKVFLECVQDMDHENMFWYRQDPGLGLRLIYFSYDVKMKEKGDIPEGYSVSREKKERFSLILESASTNQTSMYLCASSGDSTRGTQYFGPGTRLLVL.

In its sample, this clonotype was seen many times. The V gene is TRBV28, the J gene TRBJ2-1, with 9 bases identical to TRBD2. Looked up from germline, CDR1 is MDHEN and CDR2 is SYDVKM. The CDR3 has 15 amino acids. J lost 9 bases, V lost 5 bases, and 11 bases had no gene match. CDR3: CASSPRTGLALEQFF. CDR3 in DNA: TGTGCCAGCAGTCCCCGAACGGGACTAGCCCTTGAGCAGTTCTTC.

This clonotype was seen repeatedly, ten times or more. DNA of the CDR3: TGTGCCAGCAGGTCAGGGGGCTTTGTCTATGGCTACACCTTC. Translated: CASRSGGFVYGYTF. The J gene is TRBJ1-2, the V gene TRBV12-3 or TRBV12-4; the match to TRBD1 covers 8 bases. This CDR3 has 14 residues. Unmatched junction bases numbered 7, after V lost 6 bases and J lost 4 bases.

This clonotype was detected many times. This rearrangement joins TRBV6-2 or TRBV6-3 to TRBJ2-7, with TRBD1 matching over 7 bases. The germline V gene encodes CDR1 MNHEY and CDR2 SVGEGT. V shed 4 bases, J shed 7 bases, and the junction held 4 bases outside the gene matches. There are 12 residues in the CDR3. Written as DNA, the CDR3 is TGTGCCAGCAGTTCTTCAGGGGGAGAGCAGTACTTC. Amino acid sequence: CASSSSGGEQYF.

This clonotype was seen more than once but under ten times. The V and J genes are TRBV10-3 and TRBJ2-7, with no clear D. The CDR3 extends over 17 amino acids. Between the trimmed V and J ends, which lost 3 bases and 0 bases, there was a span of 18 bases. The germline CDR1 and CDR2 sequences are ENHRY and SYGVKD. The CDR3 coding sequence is TGTGCCATCAGTGAATCCCCTAGGGTAGCCGACTCCTACGAGCAGTACTTC. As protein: CAISESPRVADSYEQYF.

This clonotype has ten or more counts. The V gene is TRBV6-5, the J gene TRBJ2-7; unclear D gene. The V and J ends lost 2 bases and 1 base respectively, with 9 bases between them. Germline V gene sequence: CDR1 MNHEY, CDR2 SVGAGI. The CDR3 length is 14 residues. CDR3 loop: CASSYDTVSYEQYF. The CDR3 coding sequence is TGTGCCAGCAGTTACGACACCGTATCCTACGAGCAGTACTTC.

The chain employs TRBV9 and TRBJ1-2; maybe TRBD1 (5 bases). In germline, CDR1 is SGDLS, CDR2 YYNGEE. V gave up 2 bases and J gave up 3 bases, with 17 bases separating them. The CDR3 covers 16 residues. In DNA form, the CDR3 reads TGTGCCAGCAGCGTTGGGGCAGGGTATGTCGACTATGGCTACACCTTC. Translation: CASSVGAGYVDYGYTF. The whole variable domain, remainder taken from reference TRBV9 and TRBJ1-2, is DSGVTQTPKHLITATGQRVTLRCSPRSGDLSVYWYQQSLDQGLQFLIQYYNGEERAKGNILERFSAQQFPDLHSELNLSSLELGDSALYFCASSVGAGYVDYGYTFGSGTRLTVV.

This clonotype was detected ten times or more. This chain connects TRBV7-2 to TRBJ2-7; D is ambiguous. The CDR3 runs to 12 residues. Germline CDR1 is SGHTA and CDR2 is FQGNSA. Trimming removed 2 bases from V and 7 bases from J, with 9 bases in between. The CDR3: CASSLTAQEQYF. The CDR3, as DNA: TGTGCCAGCAGCTTAACGGCCCAGGAGCAGTACTTC.

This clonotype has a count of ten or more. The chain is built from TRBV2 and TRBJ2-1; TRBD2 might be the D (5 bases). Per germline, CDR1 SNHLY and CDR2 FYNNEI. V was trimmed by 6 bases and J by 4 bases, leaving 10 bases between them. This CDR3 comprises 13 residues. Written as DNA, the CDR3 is TGTGCCAGCAGGGAGGAAGGTTACAATGAGCAGTTCTTC. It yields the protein CASREEGYNEQFF.

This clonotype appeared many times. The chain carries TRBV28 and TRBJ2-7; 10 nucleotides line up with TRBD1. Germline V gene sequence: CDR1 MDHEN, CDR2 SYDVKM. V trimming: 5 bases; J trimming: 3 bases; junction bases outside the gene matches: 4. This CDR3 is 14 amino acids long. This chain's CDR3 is CASSPDRGHYEQYF. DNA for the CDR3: TGTGCCAGCAGTCCAGACAGGGGGCACTACGAGCAGTACTTC.

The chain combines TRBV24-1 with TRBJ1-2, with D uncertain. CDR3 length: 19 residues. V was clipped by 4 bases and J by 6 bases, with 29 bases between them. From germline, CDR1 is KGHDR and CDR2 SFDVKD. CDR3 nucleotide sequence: TGTGCCACCAGTGACCTAACCGACTTCTCCACTAGGGAGGTCCATGGCTACACCTTC. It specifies CATSDLTDFSTREVHGYTF.

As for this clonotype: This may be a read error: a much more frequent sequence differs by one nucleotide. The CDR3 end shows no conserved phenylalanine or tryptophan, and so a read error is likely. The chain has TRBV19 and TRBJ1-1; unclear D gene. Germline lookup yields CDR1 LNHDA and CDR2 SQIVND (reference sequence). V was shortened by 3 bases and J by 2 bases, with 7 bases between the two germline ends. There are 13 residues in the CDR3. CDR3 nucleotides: TGTGCCAGTAGTATGCTGGGAAACACTGAAGCTTTCTAT. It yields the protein CASSMLGNTEAFY.

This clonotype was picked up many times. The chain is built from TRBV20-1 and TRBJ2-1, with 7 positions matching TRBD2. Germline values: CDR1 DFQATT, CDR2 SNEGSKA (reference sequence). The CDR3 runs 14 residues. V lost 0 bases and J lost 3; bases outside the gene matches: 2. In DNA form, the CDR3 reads TGCAGTGCTAGAGATTCTAGCGGCTACAATGAGCAGTTCTTC. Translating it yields CSARDSSGYNEQFF.

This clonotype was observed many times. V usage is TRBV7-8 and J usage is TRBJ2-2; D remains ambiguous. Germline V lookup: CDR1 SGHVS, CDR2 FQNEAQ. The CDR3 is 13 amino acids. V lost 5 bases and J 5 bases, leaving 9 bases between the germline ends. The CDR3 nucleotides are TGTGCCAGCAGCCTACGTAGGACCGGGGAGCTGTTTTTT. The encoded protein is CASSLRRTGELFF.